This T cell receptor (beta chain) is drawn from a study of neurological immune-mediated disorders. Study observations and caveats: TCR clonal expansion peaked in HTLV-1-associated myelopathy patients and was lowest in multiple sclerosis patients.

This clonotype appeared many times. Its antigen is unknown. The CDR3 length is 14 residues. V shed 2 bases and J shed 1 base, with 5 bases lying between them. Every sequencing run produced over 180 million TCR-beta sequences that came from 15-18 subjects. Via MiXCR, TCRdb re-called the 5' RACE reads, giving one row per CDR3 protein. The sample has tens of thousands of distinct CDR3 sequences, 13% seen once. Time point noted: longitudinal time-point 2. PBMCs stored at -80 C, 2 million in total, were the source of the unsorted libraries. The sequencing sample was made of PBMCs. This chain links TRBV12-3 or TRBV12-4 with TRBJ2-2; D uncertain. The receptor was isolated from a female donor with HTLV-1-associated myelopathy (HAM/TSP). The CDR3 region has the DNA TGTGCCAGCAGTTTAAACGGGAACACCGGGGAGCTGTTTTTT. This sequence encodes CASSLNGNTGELFF.